This is a list of T cell receptor beta chains from one sample in a study of blood T cell repertoires in COVID-19. Assay used: immunoSEQ multiplex PCR; TCRdb lists only in-frame clones, some missing. This sample has around 430,000 clones, with approximately 88% found just once. What was sequenced was peripheral blood. The receptors originated from a woman aged 45-65 years with COVID-19, enrolled during active disease. The CDR3 runs from the conserved cysteine through the conserved F or W. Each record gives: J gene, clone size, D gene, V gene, CDR3 DNA, CDR3 protein. D genes are given only for firm matches. Some rows mark clone size as missing; the rest say once, few, many or name a class of expanded clone.

TRBJ2-2,NA,TRBD2,TRBV10-1,TGCGCCAGCAGTCCCGGGACTAGTTCCGGGGAGCTGTTTTTT,CASSPGTSSGELFF
TRBJ2-7,NA,TRBD2,TRBV7-6,TGTGCCAGCAGCCCCCGGACTAGCGGGGGCTACGAGCAGTACTTC,CASSPRTSGGYEQYF
TRBJ1-4,NA,TRBD1,TRBV30,TGTGCCTGGTTTCGCCAGGGGGCGAGAGCTAATGAAAAACTGTTTTTT,CAWFRQGARANEKLFF
TRBJ1-1,NA,NA,TRBV30,TGTGCCTGGAGTGGGCAGGGTAGGAGCACTGAAGCTTTCTTT,CAWSGQGRSTEAFF
TRBJ2-6,NA,NA,TRBV5-4,TGTGCCAGCAGCCCCCAGGAGGGCGGGGCCACATCTGGGGCCAACGTCCTGACTTTC,CASSPQEGGATSGANVLTF
TRBJ2-5,NA,NA,TRBV4-1,TGCGCCAGCAGCCAAGGGCGGGTCGAGACCCAGTACTTC,CASSQGRVETQYF
TRBJ1-5,NA,TRBD1,TRBV6-6,TGTGCCAGCAGCTACCAGGGGGCGCGCAATCAGCCCCAGCATTTT,CASSYQGARNQPQHF
TRBJ1-1,NA,NA,TRBV12-3/TRBV12-4,TGTGCCAGCAGGGGAGATGGTGCTTTCTTT,CASRGDGAFF
TRBJ2-7,NA,TRBD1,TRBV4-2,TGTGCCAGCAGCCAATACAGGGGCAACTACGAGCAGTACTTC,CASSQYRGNYEQYF
TRBJ2-2,once,NA,TRBV11-3,TGTGCCAGCAGCCAAGAAGAAGGAGGGGCTGGGGAGCTGTTTTTT,CASSQEEGGAGELFF
TRBJ1-3,NA,NA,TRBV18,TGTGCCAGCTCACCGGGCAGGGGAAACACCATATATTTT,CASSPGRGNTIYF
TRBJ2-7,NA,TRBD2,TRBV14,TGTGCCAGCAGCCAAGGCGTCTCTGGCGGGGGTATCTACGAGCAGTACTTC,CASSQGVSGGGIYEQYF
TRBJ1-1,NA,NA,TRBV11-2,TGTGCCAGCAGCTTGGGGGGACTGAATGAAGCTTTCTTT,CASSLGGLNEAFF
TRBJ2-2,NA,NA,TRBV11-2,TGTGCCAGCAGCTTAGATTTAGCCGGGGAGCTGTTTTTT,CASSLDLAGELFF
TRBJ1-2,NA,TRBD1,TRBV11-2,TGTGCCAGCAAAAAAGGGGGCAGCGTTTACTATGGCTACACCTTC,CASKKGGSVYYGYTF
TRBJ1-1,NA,NA,TRBV2,TGTGCCAGCAGTGAAGATCGGCAGGGCACTGAAGCTTTCTTT,CASSEDRQGTEAFF
TRBJ1-1,NA,NA,TRBV11-2,TGTGCCAGCAGCTTCGAACAGCTAACGCCTGAAGCTTTCTTT,CASSFEQLTPEAFF
TRBJ2-7,NA,NA,TRBV5-1,TGCGCCAGCAGCTTGGAAGGGGGTACCCTCTACGAGCAGTACTTC,CASSLEGGTLYEQYF
TRBJ2-2,NA,TRBD2,TRBV5-8,TGTGCCAGCAGCTTCCCCCTAGCGGACCCGCGAACGACCGGGGAGCTGTTTTTT,CASSFPLADPRTTGELFF
TRBJ1-5,NA,NA,TRBV19,TGTGCCAGTAGTGTAGGGGGAGACAATCAGCCCCAGCATTTT,CASSVGGDNQPQHF
TRBJ1-6,once,NA,TRBV6-5,TGTGCCAGCAGTCTAGGTCAAGCAAATTCACCCCTCCACTTT,CASSLGQANSPLHF
TRBJ1-1,NA,NA,TRBV27,TGTGCCAGCAGTTTAAAGGGCAGGGTCGACACTGAAGCTTTCTTT,CASSLKGRVDTEAFF
TRBJ2-1,NA,NA,TRBV6-5,TGTGCCAGCAGTCCATGGGACTCCAACGGGGGTGAGCAGTTCTTC,CASSPWDSNGGEQFF
TRBJ2-7,once,TRBD2,TRBV12-3/TRBV12-4,TGTGCCAGCAGCCGGACTAGCAACGAGCAGTACTTC,CASSRTSNEQYF
TRBJ1-2,NA,TRBD1,TRBV19,TGTGCCAGTAGTACCGCAGGGGGCGACTATGGCTACACCTTC,CASSTAGGDYGYTF
TRBJ2-7,many,TRBD2,TRBV5-4,TGTGCCAGCAGCCCGGGGGGGAAACCGTACGAGCAGTACTTC,CASSPGGKPYEQYF
TRBJ1-5,NA,NA,TRBV24-1,TGTGCCACTGGGGCGTATCAGCCCCAGCATTTT,CATGAYQPQHF
TRBJ2-3,NA,NA,TRBV6-4,TGTGCCAGCAGTGAACTCTTCCAGCGGGGCACAGATACGCAGTATTTT,CASSELFQRGTDTQYF
TRBJ1-6,few,NA,TRBV4-2,TGTGCCAGCAGCCAAGAGGCAGGGTTAAATTCACCCCTCCACTTT,CASSQEAGLNSPLHF
TRBJ2-7,once,NA,TRBV29-1,TGCAGCGTTCAAACAGTCGCCTACGAGCAGTACTTC,CSVQTVAYEQYF
TRBJ1-2,few,NA,TRBV19,TGTGCCAGTCTCAGCCGAGGGGGCTATGGCTACACCTTC,CASLSRGGYGYTF
TRBJ1-2,NA,NA,TRBV19,TGTGCCAGTACCTCGGGAGCCTATGGCTACACCTTC,CASTSGAYGYTF
TRBJ2-2,NA,TRBD1,TRBV11-1,TGTGCCAGCAGTTTACAGGGGTTCGCCGGGGAGCTGTTTTTT,CASSLQGFAGELFF
TRBJ1-5,once,NA,TRBV19,TGTGCCAGTAACGATCTTGAGAATCAGCCCCAGCATTTT,CASNDLENQPQHF
TRBJ2-3,NA,TRBD1,TRBV13,TGTGCCAGCGGGGGACAGGGGGGAGTAGATACGCAGTATTTT,CASGGQGGVDTQYF
TRBJ2-1,NA,TRBD2,TRBV7-7,TGTGCCAGCAGCTTACAAGCGGGGACTTACAATGAGCAGTTCTTC,CASSLQAGTYNEQFF
TRBJ1-5,NA,TRBD1,TRBV7-8,TGTGCCAGCAGTCCGGACAGGGGGCCGATTAAGCCCCAGCATTTT,CASSPDRGPIKPQHF